The T cell receptor beta chain under discussion was sequenced for a study of blood T cell repertoires in COVID-19. The germline V gene encodes CDR1 SEHNR and CDR2 FQNEAQ (reference sequence). The CDR3 consists of 17 residues. V was shortened by 1 base and J by 6 bases, with 20 bases between the two germline ends. Sequencing was performed with immunoSEQ multiplex PCR; in TCRdb, only in-frame clones are kept and a portion is missing. This table has 70,000 to 95,000 clones, 60% to 80% appearing once. The table lists this clone with a few counts. The clonotype was recovered from a man aged 55 to 70 with COVID-19, enrolled during active disease. Source material: peripheral blood. V is TRBV7-9 and J is TRBJ2-3; a possible D gene is TRBD2 (6 bases). The CDR3 sequence: CASSLGVGGTTTDTQYF. CDR3 DNA: TGTGCCAGCAGCTTAGGGGTTGGCGGGACGACTACCGATACGCAGTATTTT.